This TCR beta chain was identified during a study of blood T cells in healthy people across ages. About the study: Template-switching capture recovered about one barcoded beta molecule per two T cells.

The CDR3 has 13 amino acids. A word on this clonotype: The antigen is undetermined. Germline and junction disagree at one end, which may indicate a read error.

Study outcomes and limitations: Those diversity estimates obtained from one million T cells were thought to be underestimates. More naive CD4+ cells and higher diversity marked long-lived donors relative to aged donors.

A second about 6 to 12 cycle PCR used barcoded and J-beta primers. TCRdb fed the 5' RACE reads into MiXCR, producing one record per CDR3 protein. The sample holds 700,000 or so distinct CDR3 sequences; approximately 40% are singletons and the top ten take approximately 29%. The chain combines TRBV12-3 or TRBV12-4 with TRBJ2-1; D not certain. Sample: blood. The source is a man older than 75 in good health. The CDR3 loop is CAGSFRSLVEQFF. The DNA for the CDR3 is TGTGCCGGCAGTTTTCGTTCTCTCGTTGAGCAGTTCTTC.